The rows below give T cell receptor beta chains drawn from one sample of a study of tumor-infiltrating lymphocytes in primary liver carcinoma. MiXCR, run by TCRdb on the multiplex PCR reads, gives a single entry per CDR3 protein. The repertoire includes some 190,000 distinct CDR3 sequences, approximately 60% of them detected once, and 70% to 80% sits in the top ten. Specimen: peripheral blood. The receptors were gathered from a man aged 40-49 years with primary liver carcinoma and hepatitis B virus infection. CDR3s include the opening cysteine and the closing phenylalanine or tryptophan. D genes are given only for firm matches. Clone size is not always given. Where it is, it says once, few, many or a class for expanded clones.

j_call: TRBJ2-5; clone_size: .; d_call: .; v_call: TRBV6-2/TRBV6-3; cdr3_length: 13; cdr3_nt: TGTGCCAGCAGTTACGACTCCCAAGGGATCCAGTACTTC; cdr3_aa: CASSYDSQGIQYF
j_call: TRBJ2-7; clone_size: many; d_call: .; v_call: TRBV11-1; cdr3_length: 17; cdr3_nt: TGTGCCAGCAGCTTAGCGGATAATACTGGACTCTCCGGCGAGCAGTACTTC; cdr3_aa: CASSLADNTGLSGEQYF
j_call: TRBJ1-4; clone_size: .; d_call: .; v_call: TRBV7-9; cdr3_length: 14; cdr3_nt: TGTGCCAGCAGTCTTGGTGGTGCAGGCGAAAAACTGTTTTTT; cdr3_aa: CASSLGGAGEKLFF
j_call: TRBJ1-2; clone_size: .; d_call: TRBD1; v_call: TRBV28; cdr3_length: 15; cdr3_nt: TGTGCCAGCACCCTCCCCGGGACAGGGGGCGGTGGCTACACCTTC; cdr3_aa: CASTLPGTGGGGYTF
j_call: TRBJ1-1; clone_size: .; d_call: .; v_call: TRBV4-1; cdr3_length: 15; cdr3_nt: TGCGCCAGCAGCCAACTATTGACAGGGAACACTGAAGCTTTCTTT; cdr3_aa: CASSQLLTGNTEAFF
j_call: TRBJ2-7; clone_size: .; d_call: TRBD2; v_call: TRBV7-8; cdr3_length: 15; cdr3_nt: TGTGCCAGCAGCAAGACTAGCGGGAGCGGCAACGAGCAGTACTTC; cdr3_aa: CASSKTSGSGNEQYF
j_call: TRBJ2-7; clone_size: .; d_call: TRBD1; v_call: TRBV11-2; cdr3_length: 18; cdr3_nt: TGTGCCAGCAGCTTAGCCTATCTGGGGACAGGGGGCGATTACGGGCAGTACTTC; cdr3_aa: CASSLAYLGTGGDYGQYF
j_call: TRBJ2-1; clone_size: .; d_call: TRBD2; v_call: TRBV24-1; cdr3_length: 15; cdr3_nt: TGTGCCACCAGTGATCCGGGACTAGCGGGTGATGAGCAGTTCTTC; cdr3_aa: CATSDPGLAGDEQFF
j_call: TRBJ2-3; clone_size: .; d_call: .; v_call: TRBV14; cdr3_length: 14; cdr3_nt: TGTGCCAGCAGCCCCCCGGGACACACAGATACGCAGTATTTT; cdr3_aa: CASSPPGHTDTQYF
j_call: TRBJ2-7; clone_size: .; d_call: .; v_call: TRBV6-2/TRBV6-3; cdr3_length: 14; cdr3_nt: TGTGCCAGCAGTTCGCGACAGAGCTCTTACGAGCAGTACTTC; cdr3_aa: CASSSRQSSYEQYF
j_call: TRBJ2-2; clone_size: few; d_call: .; v_call: TRBV11-1; cdr3_length: 17; cdr3_nt: TGTGCCAGCAGCCTAACCCACGTAGGGGGGGCTTCCGGGGAGCTGTTTTTT; cdr3_aa: CASSLTHVGGASGELFF
j_call: TRBJ1-4; clone_size: once; d_call: .; v_call: TRBV6-5; cdr3_length: 15; cdr3_nt: TGTGCCAGCAGTTTCTCGAGGACAGTAAATGAAAGACTGTTTTTT; cdr3_aa: CASSFSRTVNERLFF
j_call: TRBJ2-7; clone_size: .; d_call: .; v_call: TRBV29-1; cdr3_length: 13; cdr3_nt: TGCAGCGTTGAGGGGTCCGGAGGTCGCGAGCAGTACTTC; cdr3_aa: CSVEGSGGREQYF
j_call: TRBJ2-6; clone_size: .; d_call: .; v_call: TRBV10-2; cdr3_length: 14; cdr3_nt: TGCGCCAGCAGTGGGGTCTCTGGGGCCAACGTCCTGACTTTC; cdr3_aa: CASSGVSGANVLTF
j_call: TRBJ2-1; clone_size: .; d_call: .; v_call: TRBV11-2; cdr3_length: 17; cdr3_nt: TGTGCCAGCAGCTTAGTCGGATGGGAACTCTCCTACAATGAGCAGTTCTTC; cdr3_aa: CASSLVGWELSYNEQFF
j_call: TRBJ2-3; clone_size: .; d_call: TRBD2; v_call: TRBV12-3/TRBV12-4; cdr3_length: 14; cdr3_nt: TGTGCCATTCGTCCGGGACTAGGAACAGATACGCAGTATTTT; cdr3_aa: CAIRPGLGTDTQYF
j_call: TRBJ2-1; clone_size: few; d_call: .; v_call: TRBV5-1; cdr3_length: 14; cdr3_nt: TGCGCCAGCAGCGGCGGACTCTCCTACAATGAGCAGTTCTTC; cdr3_aa: CASSGGLSYNEQFF
j_call: TRBJ2-7; clone_size: .; d_call: TRBD2; v_call: TRBV6-6; cdr3_length: 15; cdr3_nt: TGTGCCAGCAGTAGGACTAGCGGGAGGGACCACGAGCAGTACTTC; cdr3_aa: CASSRTSGRDHEQYF
j_call: TRBJ2-7; clone_size: .; d_call: .; v_call: TRBV29-1; cdr3_length: 13; cdr3_nt: TGCAGCGTTGCGCGGGACACACTTAGCGAGCAGTACTTC; cdr3_aa: CSVARDTLSEQYF
j_call: TRBJ2-1; clone_size: .; d_call: .; v_call: TRBV4-1; cdr3_length: 16; cdr3_nt: TGCGCCAGCAGCCAAGAGCCCGGGACGGTGTACAATGAGCAGTTCTTC; cdr3_aa: CASSQEPGTVYNEQFF
j_call: TRBJ2-1; clone_size: .; d_call: TRBD2; v_call: TRBV5-4; cdr3_length: 15; cdr3_nt: TGTGCCAGCAGCTTACTAGCGGGATCTGCCAATGAGCAGTTCTTC; cdr3_aa: CASSLLAGSANEQFF